This T cell receptor beta chain was sequenced for a study of PD-1 blockade in classical Hodgkin lymphoma. General study findings and limits: Newly diagnosed patients were reported to start with lower TCR diversity than healthy donors. Why repertoires differed is undefined; disease activity or prior therapy possibly contributed.

As regards this clone: Its target is unknown.

Here immunoSEQ multiplex PCR was the method, and the copy in TCRdb shows in-frame clones only, minus some. The table has 25,000 to 30,000 clones, roughly nine tenths seen once; the top ten hold 0.35%. Time point meaning: newly diagnosed, previously untreated cHL patient sample. Purified CD4+ T cells were obtained from thawed PBMCs through magnetic negative selection. Comparison PBMCs came from previously untreated, newly diagnosed classical Hodgkin lymphoma patients. Trimming pared 4 bases from V and 1 base from J, leaving 16 bases between. CDR1 and CDR2 (germline): LNHDA, SQIVND (reference sequence). This CDR3 has 16 amino acids.

The sample taken for sequencing was CD4+ T cells from blood. The receptor was isolated from a human donor with classical Hodgkin lymphoma. V gene TRBV19 combines with J gene TRBJ1-1; D unresolved. CDR3 residues: CASSTHPGQRNTEAFF. The CDR3 DNA follows: TGTGCCAGTAGTACCCATCCCGGGCAGCGGAACACTGAAGCTTTCTTT.